These 24 T cell receptor beta chains were sequenced from one sample in a study of T cells in Graves' hyperthyroidism and ophthalmopathy. TCR beta CDR3 region amplification was performed from RNA transcripts. The HTBI primer set served for first-round RT-PCR of the TCR CDR3. One entry per CDR3 protein, called by TCRdb with MiXCR from the multiplex PCR reads. The table lists around 290,000 distinct CDR3 sequences, around 15% of them singletons. Sequencing input: blood. The source is a woman aged 55-69 years with Graves' ophthalmopathy.

The CDR3, as DNA: TGTGCCTGGAGTCTAAGCAACACTGAAGCTTTCTTT. It is translated as CAWSLSNTEAFF. This chain joins TRBV30 and TRBJ1-1, with D hard to call. This CDR3 spans 12 amino acids. Germline loops: CDR1 GTSNPN, CDR2 SVGIG (reference sequence). Trimming took off 2 bases at V and 2 bases at J, with 6 bases between the two ends.

This clonotype was recorded at least ten times. In nucleotides, the CDR3 is TGTGCCAGCAGCAATCCCTCTGGGGTCTACGAGCAGTACTTC. This encodes CASSNPSGVYEQYF. This sequence joins TRBV11-1 and TRBJ2-7; D ambiguous. The germline V gene has CDR1 SGHAT and CDR2 FQDESV (reference sequence). This CDR3 is 14 amino acids long. V was trimmed by 5 bases and J by 3 bases, leaving 14 bases between them.

This clonotype was counted at least ten times. The V and J genes are TRBV12-3 or TRBV12-4 and TRBJ1-5; no clear D. CDR3 size: 12 residues. V shed 6 bases and J shed 5 bases, with 8 bases lying between them. The CDR3 sequence: CASRDGDQPQHF. The CDR3 coding sequence is TGTGCCAGCAGGGACGGCGATCAGCCCCAGCATTTT.

This clonotype was counted a few times. The chain links TRBV20-1 to TRBJ1-2; no clear D gene. V was pared by 7 bases and J by 6 bases, with 27 bases between. Germline assignment: CDR1 DFQATT and CDR2 SNEGSKA (reference sequence). The CDR3 loop spans 16 amino acids. Here the CDR3 reads CSVAPQSKSLGHGYTF. CDR3 nucleotide sequence: TGCAGTGTAGCCCCCCAGAGTAAGAGTTTAGGCCATGGCTACACCTTC.

This clonotype appeared many times. J is TRBJ2-7 and V is TRBV7-9; tentative D call: TRBD1 (5 bases). The CDR3 covers 14 residues. V gave up 4 bases and J gave up 3 bases, with 13 bases separating them. CDR1 and CDR2 from the germline V gene are SEHNR and FQNEAQ (reference sequence). The CDR3 bases are TGTGCCAGCAGCTCGCCACAGGAATACTACGAGCAGTACTTC. Residues: CASSSPQEYYEQYF. The whole variable domain, remainder taken from reference TRBV7-9 and TRBJ2-7, is DTGVSQNPRHKITKRGQNVTFRCDPISEHNRLYWYRQTLGQGPEFLTYFQNEAQLEKSRLLSDRFSAERPKGSFSTLEIQRTEQGDSAMYLCASSSPQEYYEQYFGPGTRLTVT.

This clonotype was observed a few times. This chain joins TRBV12-3 or TRBV12-4 and TRBJ2-3; 8 nucleotides align to TRBD2. The CDR3 contains 12 residues. Trimming cost V 6 bases and J 4 bases; bases outside gene matches: 0. This CDR3 is CASRAGADTQYF. The CDR3 DNA sequence: TGTGCCAGCAGAGCGGGAGCAGATACGCAGTATTTT.

This clonotype was observed a single time. This may stem from a read error, because a much larger clone lies one nucleotide away. The chain joins TRBV6-2 or TRBV6-3 to TRBJ2-3, with D possibly TRBD2 on 5 matching bases. Germline V gene data show CDR1 as MNHEY and CDR2 as SVGEGT. The CDR3 is 15 residues long. CDR3 region: CASSYWELIADTRYF. DNA for the CDR3: TGTGCCAGCAGTTACTGGGAGTTGATCGCAGATACGCGGTATTTT.

Comments on this clonotype: A read error may be the cause here, since a much bigger clone is one base away. The chain links TRBV10-3 to TRBJ2-7; unclear D gene. Trimming cost V 4 bases and J 5 bases, with 15 bases left between them. Per the germline V gene, CDR1 is ENHRY and CDR2 is SYGVKD. The CDR3 spans 14 residues. CDR3 bases: TGTGCCATCAGTGGAGGAAGACCTTTGGACGAGCAGTACTTC. Its protein product is CAISGGRPLDEQYF.

This clonotype came up many times. The rearrangement joins TRBV12-3 or TRBV12-4 to TRBJ1-6; D remains unclear. Trimming removed 5 bases at V and 0 bases at J, with 5 bases between. The CDR3 sequence is 14 residues long. CDR3 sequence (DNA): TGTGCCAGCAGTATTAGCTCCTATAATTCACCCCTCCACTTT. The encoded protein is CASSISSYNSPLHF.

Concerning this clonotype itself: This clone may be a read error of a much larger clone one base away. This chain links TRBV20-1 with TRBJ2-3; D uncertain. CDR1 and CDR2 (germline): DFQATT, SNEGSKA (reference sequence). The V and J ends lost 5 bases and 0 bases respectively, with 6 bases between them. This CDR3 comprises 12 residues. The CDR3 region has the DNA TGCAGTGCTGCCACTAGCACAGATACGCAGTATTTT. This sequence encodes CSAATSTDTQYF.

This clonotype was seen ten or more times. The rearrangement links TRBV7-2 to TRBJ1-3; D is uncertain. This CDR3 contains 15 residues. Trimming took 2 bases from V and 0 from J, leaving 8 bases between them. Germline V gene lookup returns CDR1 SGHTA and CDR2 FQGNSA. This CDR3 is CASSLMVFSGNTIYF. The CDR3 nucleotides read TGTGCCAGCAGCTTAATGGTGTTCTCTGGAAACACCATATATTTT.

V usage is TRBV14 and J usage is TRBJ2-1, with a tentative D call TRBD1 (5 bases). Germline CDR1 is SGHDN and CDR2 is FVKESK. With 4 bases removed from V and 5 bases from J, the gap between germline ends came to 12 bases. The CDR3 extends over 14 amino acids. For the CDR3, the DNA is TGTGCCAGCAGCCCCAGGGATTTAAACAATGAGCAGTTCTTC. It translates to CASSPRDLNNEQFF.

On this clonotype: A much more abundant neighbour one base away suggests this may be a read error. The chain employs TRBV3-1 and TRBJ1-5; TRBD1 matches 7 bases. CDR1 LGHDT and CDR2 YNNKEL come from the germline V gene (reference sequence). J gave up 0 bases and V 1 base, and 9 bases lay outside the gene matches. CDR3 length: 18 residues. This chain's CDR3 is CASSQGSGTDYSNQPQHF. The CDR3 region has the DNA TGTGCCAGCAGCCAAGGTTCGGGGACAGATTATAGCAATCAGCCCCAGCATTTT.

Ten or more counts support this clonotype. The rearrangement joins TRBV6-1 to TRBJ1-5, with 8 bases matching TRBD1. The CDR3 totals 13 residues. The V segment lost 7 bases and the J segment 5 bases; nucleotides outside the gene matches: 4. Germline loops: CDR1 MNHNS, CDR2 SASEGT. The CDR3 loop is CASKTGEDQPQHF. DNA for the CDR3: TGTGCCAGCAAGACAGGGGAGGATCAGCCCCAGCATTTT.

This clonotype was counted only a few times. The chain joins TRBV29-1 to TRBJ2-7; D possibly matches TRBD1 or TRBD2 (5 bases each). The V end was cut by 6 bases, the J end by 6 bases, with 18 bases between. Germline assignment: CDR1 SQVTM and CDR2 ANQGSEA. The CDR3 sequence is 13 residues long. The CDR3 coding sequence is TGCAGCGTACTCAAAGGAATTGGGGGCGAGCAGTACTTC. It specifies CSVLKGIGGEQYF.

This clonotype has a handful of counts. The chain links TRBV11-2 to TRBJ1-2; D possibly corresponds to TRBD1 (5 bases). The V and J ends lost 0 bases and 4 bases respectively, with 30 bases between them. The CDR3 totals 21 residues. CDR1 is SGHAT and CDR2 is FQNNGV in the germline V gene. CDR3 protein: CASSLDLWAGPGMDVGYGYTF. The CDR3 bases are TGTGCCAGCAGCTTAGATCTATGGGCGGGGCCGGGAATGGACGTTGGCTATGGCTACACCTTC.

V usage is TRBV10-2 and J usage is TRBJ2-1, with 8 bases identical to TRBD2. Germline V gene data show CDR1 as WSHSY and CDR2 as SAAADI. V shed 0 bases and J 14 bases; nucleotides not matched to a gene: 6. The length of the CDR3 is 13 residues. The CDR3 region is CASSESMGRGEFF. In DNA form, the CDR3 reads TGCGCCAGCAGTGAGTCGATGGGGCGGGGGGAGTTCTTC.

The chain employs TRBV18 and TRBJ2-2; a possible D gene is TRBD2 (6 bases). Germline lookup yields CDR1 KGHSH and CDR2 LQKENI. The CDR3 runs to 13 residues. Trimming pared 3 bases from V and 7 bases from J, leaving 9 bases between. Written as DNA, the CDR3 is TGTGCCAGCTCACCGTCGGGAGACGGGGAGCTGTTTTTT. As protein: CASSPSGDGELFF.

At least ten counts were recorded for this clonotype. The genes are TRBV12-3 or TRBV12-4 and TRBJ2-1, with D hard to call. This CDR3 region has 14 residues. V lost 3 bases and J 7 bases, leaving 13 bases between the germline ends. The CDR3 DNA reads as TGTGCCAGCAGTTTTGGCCACTATGGGAATGAGCAGTTCTTC. Protein product: CASSFGHYGNEQFF.

This clonotype was found many times. V usage is TRBV20-1 and J usage is TRBJ1-1, with TRBD1 matching over 7 bases. The germline CDR1 and CDR2 sequences are DFQATT and SNEGSKA (reference sequence). V lost 3 bases to trimming and J lost 2 bases; unmatched junction nucleotides: 9. The CDR3 runs 15 residues. CDR3 nucleotides: TGCAGTGCTAGTTCGATCGGGACAGCTAACACTGAAGCTTTCTTT. Amino acid sequence: CSASSIGTANTEAFF.

This clonotype was counted many times. Here the CDR3 DNA reads TGCGCCAGCAGCTTGGATTCAGGGCCCGGGGCCAACGTCCTGACTTTC. This translates into CASSLDSGPGANVLTF. This sequence joins TRBV5-1 and TRBJ2-6; weak D call: TRBD1 (5 bases). Germline V gene data show CDR1 as SGHRS and CDR2 as YFSETQ. The CDR3 has 16 amino acids. Trimming cost V 0 bases and J 4 bases, with 11 bases left between them.

This clonotype appeared many times. The rearrangement uses TRBV10-3 and TRBJ2-1, with 7 bases identical to TRBD2. Germline V CDR1 and CDR2: ENHRY, SYGVKD. After removal of 10 bases from V and 5 bases from J, the junction contained 11 bases not matched to a gene. This CDR3 contains 14 residues. The CDR3 protein is CATADGTNDNEQFF. For the CDR3, the DNA is TGTGCCACCGCGGACGGGACTAACGACAATGAGCAGTTCTTC.

This chain links TRBV27 with TRBJ2-4; 7 bases map to TRBD2. Losses at the gene ends were 6 bases for V and 0 bases for J; bases not matched to a gene: 14. In germline, CDR1 is MNHEY, CDR2 SMNVEV (reference sequence). The CDR3 spans 18 residues. The CDR3 loop is CASRGMWGGDQAKNIQYF. CDR3 DNA: TGTGCCAGCAGGGGTATGTGGGGGGGGGACCAAGCCAAAAACATTCAGTACTTC.

In this sample, this clonotype turned up many times. Compared with germline, one end of the junction differs, possibly owing to a read error. V usage is TRBV5-1 and J usage is TRBJ1-1, with D unresolved. This CDR3 is built from 15 residues. The germline V gene encodes CDR1 SGHRS and CDR2 YFSETQ. The CDR3 nucleotides read TGCGCCAGCAGCTTGGAGGCAGGAGTGAAGACTGAAGCTTTCTTT. Translation gives CASSLEAGVKTEAFF.